What follows describes a single T cell receptor beta chain. TCRdb used MiXCR to reprocess the RT-PCR reads, holding one entry per CDR3 protein. The sample lists about 570,000 distinct CDR3 sequences; approximately 11% were seen once. The germline V gene has CDR1 DFQATT and CDR2 SNEGSKA (reference sequence). Trimming removed 2 bases from V and 6 bases from J; junction bases left unmatched: 4. CDR3 length: 14 residues. This entry is derived from a study of response to subunit inactivated influenza vaccine. These data also formed part of another study, on T cells expressing NK-cell markers. From that second work: It was by 5'RACE template switching with UMIs that TCR beta cDNA was made.

This sample comprised PBMCs from blood, obtained on the day of vaccination. The chain carries TRBV20-1 and TRBJ2-1, with 10 bases matching TRBD1. This clonotype originated in a man in his fifties who received an inactivated influenza vaccine. The CDR3 sequence: CSARPGTGANEQFF. CDR3 in DNA: TGCAGTGCTAGACCCGGGACAGGGGCCAATGAGCAGTTCTTC.